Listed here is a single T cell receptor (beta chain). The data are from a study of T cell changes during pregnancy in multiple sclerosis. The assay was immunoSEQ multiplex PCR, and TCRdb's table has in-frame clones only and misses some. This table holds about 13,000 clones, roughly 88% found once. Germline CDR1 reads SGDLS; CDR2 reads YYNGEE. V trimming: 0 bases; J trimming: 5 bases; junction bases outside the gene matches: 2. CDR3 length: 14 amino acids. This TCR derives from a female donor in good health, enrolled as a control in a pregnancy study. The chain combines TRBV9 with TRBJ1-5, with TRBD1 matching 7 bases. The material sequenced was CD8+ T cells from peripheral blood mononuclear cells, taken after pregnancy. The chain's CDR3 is CASSVGDSHQPQHF. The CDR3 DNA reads TGTGCCAGCAGCGTAGGGGACAGCCATCAGCCCCAGCATTTT.